This T cell receptor beta chain was identified during a study of blood T cell repertoires in COVID-19. As for the study in general: Italy, Spain and the United States were the sources of the convalescent and acute COVID-19 samples.

Recruitment covered fewer than 25 US areas and drew participants whose ages spanned roughly 18 to 89 years. Clinical history as reported by participants underpinned cohort assignment. For recovered donors of Cohort 3, there were two negative PCRs, clearance, or symptom resolution. Sequencing was performed with immunoSEQ multiplex PCR; in TCRdb, only in-frame clones are kept and a portion is missing. The sample contains about 300,000 clones, approximately 84% of which appear only once. Sequences were obtained from PBMCs or T cells enriched from blood (not recorded which). This receptor was obtained from a woman aged 18-30 years who had recovered from COVID-19.

The CDR3: CASRQALEAFF. The CDR3 bases are TGTGCCAGCAGACAGGCCCTAGAAGCTTTCTTT. The chain combines TRBV2 with TRBJ1-1; possible D gene TRBD1, 5 bases. There are 11 residues in the CDR3. Germline V gives CDR1 SNHLY, CDR2 FYNNEI. The V and J ends lost 6 bases and 8 bases respectively, with 10 bases between them.